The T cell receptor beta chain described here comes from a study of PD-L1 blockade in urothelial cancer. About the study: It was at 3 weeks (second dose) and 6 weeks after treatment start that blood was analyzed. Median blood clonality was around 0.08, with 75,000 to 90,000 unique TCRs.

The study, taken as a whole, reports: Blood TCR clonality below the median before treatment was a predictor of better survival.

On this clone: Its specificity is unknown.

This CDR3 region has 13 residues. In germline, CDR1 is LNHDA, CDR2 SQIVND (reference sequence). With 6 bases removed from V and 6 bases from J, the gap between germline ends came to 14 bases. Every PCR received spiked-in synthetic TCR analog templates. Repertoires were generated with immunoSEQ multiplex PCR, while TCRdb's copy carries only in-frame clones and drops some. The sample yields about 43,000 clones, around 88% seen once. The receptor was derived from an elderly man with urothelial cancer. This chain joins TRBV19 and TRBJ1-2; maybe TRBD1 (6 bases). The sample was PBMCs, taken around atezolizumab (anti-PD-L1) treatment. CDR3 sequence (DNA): TGTGCCAGTAGGGAACAGGGAGGGAATGGCTACACCTTC. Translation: CASREQGGNGYTF. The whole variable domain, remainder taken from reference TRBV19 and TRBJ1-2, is DGGITQSPKYLFRKEGQNVTLSCEQNLNHDAMYWYRQDPGQGLRLIYYSQIVNDFQKGDIAEGYSVSREKKESFPLTVTSAQKNPTAFYLCASREQGGNGYTFGSGTRLTVV.